This T cell receptor (beta chain) was obtained from a study of blood T cell repertoires in COVID-19. In the study's own analysis: How many nucleated cells were present was estimated from reference gene primer amplification. Sequencing used immunoSEQ multiplex PCR; TCRdb keeps in-frame clones, though not all of them. That table is the source of V, J and clone size, and D and trimming were worked out from the DNA. The sample includes over 60,000 clones, roughly 89% of them seen just once. Germline lookup yields CDR1 SGHRS and CDR2 YFSETQ. The CDR3 length is 14 residues. V shed 7 bases, J shed 5 bases, and the junction held 4 bases outside the gene matches.

The sample was peripheral blood. The TCR was taken from a man in his forties or fifties with acute or convalescent COVID-19. The chain uses TRBV5-1 and TRBJ2-3; TRBD2 matches at 13 bases. The CDR3 region has the DNA TGCGCCAGCGCCGGACTAGCGGGAGAAGATACGCAGTATTTT. Translated, it gives CASAGLAGEDTQYF.